Listed here are 2 T cell receptor beta chains from one sample, sequenced in a study of cytomegalovirus exposure and HLA in healthy donors. The PCR made use of 60 Vbeta and 13 Jbeta primers. Libraries were prepared by immunoSEQ multiplex PCR; TCRdb keeps only in-frame clonotypes and omits some of them. The data show more than 60,000 clones, about 80% seen once. Material: PBMCs. The receptors were sampled from a woman aged 25 to 39 in good health and CMV-seronegative.

In its sample, this clone was seen once. A read error may produce the germline difference seen at one junction end. This chain joins TRBV15 and TRBJ1-5; 8 nucleotides line up with TRBD1. The CDR3 is 15 residues long. CDR1 is LNHNV and CDR2 is YYDKDF in the germline V gene (reference sequence). The CDR3 nucleotides are TGTGCCACCAGCAGAGATTCAGGGGGCAACCAGCCCCAGCATTTT. Translated, it gives CATSRDSGGNQPQHF.

The chain joins TRBV29-1 to TRBJ2-1, with 12 bases that match TRBD1. The germline CDR1 and CDR2 sequences are SQVTM and ANQGSEA. This CDR3 spans 16 amino acids. Unmatched junction bases numbered 3, after V lost 3 bases and J lost 0 bases. DNA for the CDR3: TGCAGCGTTGACTCGGGACAGGGGGCCTCCTACAATGAGCAGTTCTTC. Translation: CSVDSGQGASYNEQFF.